The present TCR beta chain was sequenced within a study of blood T cell repertoires in COVID-19. Study background: Acute-phase and convalescent COVID-19 samples originated in the United States, Italy and Spain. Nucleic acid was either cDNA or gDNA, and it came from T cells, B-cell-depleted T cells, or PBMCs.

The J segment lost 1 base and the V segment lost 4 bases, leaving 9 bases of the junction unmatched. The CDR3 spans 17 residues. Germline loops: CDR1 SGDLS, CDR2 YYNGEE. In the authors' workflow: Estimation of nucleated cell counts was performed using reference gene primer amplification. Assay: immunoSEQ multiplex PCR; the TCRdb copy retains only in-frame clones and omits some. That table gives V, J and clone size, and the DNA gave D and trimming. Of 95,000 to 150,000 clones in the sample, approximately 90% were seen once. The clonotype was recovered from a woman aged 80 or older with acute or convalescent COVID-19. Sequenced input: peripheral blood. This chain uses TRBV9 with TRBJ2-3; 10 bases are shared with TRBD2. CDR3 residues: CASSSQIAGGRTDTQYF. Here the CDR3 DNA reads TGTGCCAGCAGCTCCCAGATAGCGGGGGGCCGCACAGATACGCAGTATTTT. Filled out from reference TRBV9 and TRBJ2-3, the complete variable domain reads DSGVTQTPKHLITATGQRVTLRCSPRSGDLSVYWYQQSLDQGLQFLIQYYNGEERAKGNILERFSAQQFPDLHSELNLSSLELGDSALYFCASSSQIAGGRTDTQYFGPGTRLTVL.